The present T cell receptor (beta chain) was sequenced within a study of control samples from healthy donors and cancer patients. The data were produced by immunoSEQ multiplex PCR, yet TCRdb's version contains in-frame clones alone and is incomplete. The table shows over 100,000 clones, with 92% occurring only once. Per the germline V gene, CDR1 is SGHTA and CDR2 is FQGNSA. Trimming took off 0 bases at V and 4 bases at J, with 12 bases between the two ends. This CDR3 is 15 amino acids long. The receptor was derived from a man aged 18 to 30 in good health. This chain uses TRBV7-2 with TRBJ2-5, with unresolved D. Material for sequencing was blood. In DNA form, the CDR3 reads TGTGCCAGCAGCTTAGCGGTGCAGCGTCCAGAGACCCAGTACTTC. This gives the protein CASSLAVQRPETQYF.